This T cell receptor (beta chain) was documented in a study of radiation and T cells in renal cell carcinoma. Time point indicated: blood 4 weeks post-SBRT, at nephrectomy. This sample's treatment: 15 Gy SBRT to primary tumor, nephrectomy 4 weeks later. Germline V gives CDR1 SNHLY, CDR2 FYNNEI. The CDR3 runs to 16 residues. V lost 8 bases, J lost 4 bases, and 11 bases stayed unmatched. This table comes from immunoSEQ multiplex PCR, and its TCRdb copy is limited to in-frame clones, with some not included. The sample carries 50,000 to 70,000 clones, 70% to 80% recorded once. Sequencing used blood, obtained from a patient whose treatment included radiotherapy and nephrectomy. The chain joins TRBV2 to TRBJ2-1, with 10 nucleotides matching TRBD2. This clonotype was sampled from a man aged 55 to 69 with renal cell carcinoma. CDR3 in DNA: TGTGCCAGCGAGCGGGAGGGGGGCATGAGGTACAATGAGCAGTTCTTC. Translation: CASEREGGMRYNEQFF.